This entry lists 14 T cell receptor beta chains sequenced from one sample in a study of technical replicates of blood from a handful of donors. Here immunoSEQ multiplex PCR was the method, and the copy in TCRdb shows in-frame clones only, minus some. The sample has about 81,000 clones; around 95% are singletons. Sequencing used T cells isolated from PBMCs. These receptor sequences come from a human donor in good health.

The chain joins TRBV23-1 to TRBJ2-5, with TRBD2 matching over 10 bases. TRBV23-1 qualifies as an ORF whose function is uncertain. The CDR3 runs to 17 residues. Unmatched junction bases numbered 15, after V lost 6 bases and J lost 5 bases. In DNA form, the CDR3 reads TGCGCCAGCAGACCCCGAGCTAGCGGGAGTTTCCGGGAGACCCAGTACTTC. Its protein product is CASRPRASGSFRETQYF.

The chain uses TRBV27 and TRBJ2-3, with 8 nucleotides matching TRBD2. The CDR3 contains 17 residues. The germline V gene has CDR1 MNHEY and CDR2 SMNVEV (reference sequence). Trimming removed 8 bases from V and 4 bases from J; junction bases left unmatched: 17. The CDR3 reads CASSLIPGLGEADTQYF. The CDR3 DNA reads TGTGCCAGCTCCCTTATACCGGGACTAGGCGAGGCAGATACGCAGTATTTT.

The chain recombines TRBV5-3 with TRBJ1-5, with a weak D call TRBD1 (6 bases). TRBV5-3 qualifies as an ORF whose function is uncertain. This CDR3 spans 15 amino acids. V lost 0 bases and J 5 bases, leaving 12 bases between the germline ends. The CDR3 DNA sequence: TGTGCCAGAAGCTTGGGGCGGGGGGCATATCAGCCCCAGCATTTT. Its translation: CARSLGRGAYQPQHF.

CDR3: CASSLNLAGELFF. Written as DNA, the CDR3 is TGTGCCAGCAGCTTAAATCTCGCCGGGGAGCTGTTTTTT. The V call is TRBV7-2, the J call TRBJ2-2; D call uncertain. V was clipped by 2 bases and J by 6 bases, with 7 bases between them. CDR3 length: 13 amino acids. Per the germline V gene, CDR1 is SGHTA and CDR2 is FQGNSA.

This chain uses TRBV4-2 with TRBJ1-2; 9 bases are shared with TRBD1. Germline assignment: CDR1 LGHNA and CDR2 YNFKEQ. The CDR3 is made up of 15 amino acids. V lost 0 bases and J lost 5; bases outside the gene matches: 4. In DNA form, the CDR3 reads TGTGCCAGCAGCCAAGATCCGGGACAGGGATATGGCTACACCTTC. Its protein is CASSQDPGQGYGYTF.

V gene TRBV6-1 combines with J gene TRBJ2-1, with 7 bases lining up with TRBD2. This CDR3 region has 15 residues. In germline, CDR1 is MNHNS, CDR2 SASEGT. The J segment lost 3 bases and the V segment lost 3 bases, leaving 5 bases of the junction unmatched. The CDR3 loop reads CASSDPASGYNEQFF. DNA for the CDR3: TGTGCCAGCAGTGACCCTGCTAGCGGCTACAATGAGCAGTTCTTC.

The rearrangement uses TRBV28 and TRBJ1-1; TRBD1 aligns across 8 bases. CDR3 length equals 15 residues. Germline V gene data show CDR1 as MDHEN and CDR2 as SYDVKM. V shed 7 bases and J 4 bases; nucleotides not matched to a gene: 11. CDR3 in amino acids: CASKIRGQGFTEAFF. CDR3 nucleotide sequence: TGTGCCAGCAAAATTCGAGGACAGGGCTTCACTGAAGCTTTCTTT.

The chain recombines TRBV13 with TRBJ2-1; D gene uncertain. The CDR3 is made up of 15 amino acids. CDR1 is PRHDT, CDR2 FYEKMQ, per germline (reference sequence). The ends were cut back, 2 bases at V and 10 bases at J, with 18 bases in the middle. CDR3 amino acids: CASSLNPLNQREQFF. DNA for the CDR3: TGTGCCAGCAGCTTAAATCCCCTCAACCAGCGAGAGCAGTTCTTC.

The chain joins TRBV11-3 to TRBJ2-1; tentative D call: TRBD2 (6 bases). There are 13 residues in the CDR3. Germline CDR1 is SGHNT and CDR2 is YENEEA. Trimming took off 5 bases at V and 5 bases at J, with 10 bases between the two ends. The CDR3 coding sequence is TGTGCCAGCAGCGAAGGAGGGAACAATGAGCAGTTCTTC. Its protein is CASSEGGNNEQFF.

The J gene is TRBJ1-1, the V gene TRBV6-5; a weak D match, TRBD1 (5 bases). Trimming removed 2 bases at V and 1 base at J, with 8 bases between. Germline V gene sequence: CDR1 MNHEY, CDR2 SVGAGI. This CDR3 is 14 amino acids long. The CDR3 region is CASSYGGENTEAFF. The CDR3 coding sequence is TGTGCCAGCAGTTACGGGGGGGAGAACACTGAAGCTTTCTTT.

V is TRBV6-1 and J is TRBJ1-1; D gene ambiguous. The CDR3 sequence is 14 residues long. Deletions cut 2 bases from V and 0 bases from J, with 7 bases between. Germline assignment: CDR1 MNHNS and CDR2 SASEGT. The CDR3 sequence: CASSESTVNTEAFF. CDR3 DNA: TGTGCCAGCAGTGAATCAACGGTGAACACTGAAGCTTTCTTT.

V and J are TRBV4-3 and TRBJ2-7; perhaps TRBD1 as D (5 bases). CDR1 and CDR2 (germline): LGHNA, YSLEER. This CDR3 is 12 amino acids long. Trimming shortened V by 3 bases and J by 6 bases, and 9 bases separated the two germline ends. CDR3 region: CASSHDSIEQYF. CDR3 nucleotides: TGCGCCAGCAGCCACGACAGTATCGAGCAGTACTTC.

The chain carries TRBV23-1 and TRBJ1-4; D gene ambiguous. TRBV23-1 is identified as an open reading frame with a role that is uncertain. V dropped 4 bases and J dropped 2 bases, with 8 bases sitting between them. The CDR3 covers 14 residues. CDR3 bases: TGCGCCAGCAGTCGGAGCCAGACTAATGAAAAACTGTTTTTT. Translating gives CASSRSQTNEKLFF.

This sequence joins TRBV9 and TRBJ2-1, with TRBD2 matching over 9 bases. Trimming took 0 bases from V and 7 from J; bases not matched to a gene: 5. The V gene's germline CDR1 is SGDLS and CDR2 YYNGEE. The CDR3 extends over 15 amino acids. In nucleotides, the CDR3 is TGTGCCAGCAGCGTAGGCCTAGCGGGAAAGAATGAGCAGTTCTTC. The encoded protein is CASSVGLAGKNEQFF.